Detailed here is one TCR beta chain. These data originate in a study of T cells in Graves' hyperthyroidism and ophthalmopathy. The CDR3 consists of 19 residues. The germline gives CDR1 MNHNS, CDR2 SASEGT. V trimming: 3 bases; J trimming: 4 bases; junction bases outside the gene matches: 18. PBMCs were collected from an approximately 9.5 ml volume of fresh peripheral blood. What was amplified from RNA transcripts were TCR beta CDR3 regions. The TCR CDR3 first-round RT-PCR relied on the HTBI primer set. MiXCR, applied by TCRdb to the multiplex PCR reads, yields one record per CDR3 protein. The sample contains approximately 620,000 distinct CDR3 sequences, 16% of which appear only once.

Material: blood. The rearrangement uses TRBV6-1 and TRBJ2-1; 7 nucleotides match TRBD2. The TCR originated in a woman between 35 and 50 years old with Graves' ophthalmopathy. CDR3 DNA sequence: TGTGCCAGCAGTGACCAACAATTGGCCGGGACTACACGGTACAATGAGCAGTTCTTC. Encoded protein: CASSDQQLAGTTRYNEQFF.